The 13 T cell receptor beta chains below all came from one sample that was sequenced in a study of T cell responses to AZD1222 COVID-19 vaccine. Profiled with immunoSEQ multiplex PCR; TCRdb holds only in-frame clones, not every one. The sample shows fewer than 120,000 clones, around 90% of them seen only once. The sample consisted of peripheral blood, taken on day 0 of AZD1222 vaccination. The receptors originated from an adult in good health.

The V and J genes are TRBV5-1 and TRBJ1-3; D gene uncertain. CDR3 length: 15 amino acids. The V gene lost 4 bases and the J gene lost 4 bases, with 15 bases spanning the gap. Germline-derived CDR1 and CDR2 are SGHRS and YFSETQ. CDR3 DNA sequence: TGCGCCAGCAGCCAAGTTGCAGCGGCGGGAAACACCATATATTTT. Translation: CASSQVAAAGNTIYF.

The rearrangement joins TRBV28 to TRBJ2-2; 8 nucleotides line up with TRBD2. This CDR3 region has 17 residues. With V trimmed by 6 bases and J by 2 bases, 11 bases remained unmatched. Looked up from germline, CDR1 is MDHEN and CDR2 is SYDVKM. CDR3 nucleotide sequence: TGTGCCAGCAGCGCCGGGTGGGTAGCGGGAAACACCGGGGAGCTGTTTTTT. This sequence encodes CASSAGWVAGNTGELFF. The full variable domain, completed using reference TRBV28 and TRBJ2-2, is DVKVTQSSRYLVKRTGEKVFLECVQDMDHENMFWYRQDPGLGLRLIYFSYDVKMKEKGDIPEGYSVSREKKERFSLILESASTNQTSMYLCASSAGWVAGNTGELFFGEGSRLTVL.

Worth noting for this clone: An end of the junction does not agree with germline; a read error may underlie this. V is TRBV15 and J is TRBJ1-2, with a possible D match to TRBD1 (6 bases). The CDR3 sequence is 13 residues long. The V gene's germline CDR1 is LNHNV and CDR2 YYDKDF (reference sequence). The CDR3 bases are TGTGCCACCAGCAGAGATCACATCCAGGGGCATGCGTTC. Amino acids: CATSRDHIQGHAF.

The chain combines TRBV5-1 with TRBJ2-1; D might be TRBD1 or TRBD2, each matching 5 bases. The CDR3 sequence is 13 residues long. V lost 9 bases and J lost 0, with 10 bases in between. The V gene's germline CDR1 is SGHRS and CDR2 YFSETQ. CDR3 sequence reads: CATAGGSYNEQFF. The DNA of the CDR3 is TGCGCCACTGCTGGGGGCTCCTACAATGAGCAGTTCTTC.

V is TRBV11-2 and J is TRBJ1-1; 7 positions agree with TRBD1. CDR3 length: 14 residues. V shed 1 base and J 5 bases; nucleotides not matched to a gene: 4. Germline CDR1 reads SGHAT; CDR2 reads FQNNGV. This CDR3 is CASSLATGRTEAFF. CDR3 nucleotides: TGTGCCAGCAGCTTAGCGACAGGGCGAACTGAAGCTTTCTTT.

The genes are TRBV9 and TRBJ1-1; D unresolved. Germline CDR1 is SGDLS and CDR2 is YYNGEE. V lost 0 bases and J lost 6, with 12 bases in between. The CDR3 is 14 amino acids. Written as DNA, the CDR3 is TGTGCCAGCAGCGTAGGTACGGCCGGGGCTGAAGCTTTCTTT. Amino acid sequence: CASSVGTAGAEAFF.

CDR3 region: CASSPRTSGSRNEQFF. The CDR3 DNA follows: TGTGCCAGCAGCCCACGGACTAGCGGGAGTAGGAATGAGCAGTTCTTC. V usage is TRBV7-8 and J usage is TRBJ2-1, with 13 bases lining up with TRBD2. This CDR3 has 16 amino acids. The germline gives CDR1 SGHVS, CDR2 FQNEAQ. J was trimmed by 7 bases and V by 5 bases; bases with no gene match: 8.

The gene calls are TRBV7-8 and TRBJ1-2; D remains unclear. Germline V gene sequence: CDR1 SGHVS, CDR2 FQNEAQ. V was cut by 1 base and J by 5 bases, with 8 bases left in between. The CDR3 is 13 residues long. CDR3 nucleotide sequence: TGTGCCAGCAGCTTAGTAGCGGAGTATGGCTACACCTTC. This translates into CASSLVAEYGYTF.

In nucleotides, the CDR3 is TGCGCCAGCAGCCAAATGTTGGGGAGTGAAGCTTTCTTT. Translating it yields CASSQMLGSEAFF. This chain uses TRBV5-1 with TRBJ1-1; D unclear. This CDR3 is 13 amino acids long. Deletions cut 4 bases from V and 7 bases from J, with 14 bases between. The V gene's germline CDR1 is SGHRS and CDR2 YFSETQ.

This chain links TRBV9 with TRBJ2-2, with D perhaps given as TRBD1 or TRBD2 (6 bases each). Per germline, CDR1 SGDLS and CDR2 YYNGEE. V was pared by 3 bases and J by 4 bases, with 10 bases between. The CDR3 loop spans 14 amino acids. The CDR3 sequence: CASSAGDITGELFF. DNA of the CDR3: TGTGCCAGCAGCGCGGGGGACATCACCGGGGAGCTGTTTTTT.

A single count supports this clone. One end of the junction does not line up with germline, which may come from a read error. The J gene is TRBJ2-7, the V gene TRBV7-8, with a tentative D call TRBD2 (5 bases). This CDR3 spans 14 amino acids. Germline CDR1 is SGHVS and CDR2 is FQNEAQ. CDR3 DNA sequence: TGTGCCAGCAGCCCCGCACAGTCGGGGTACGGGCAGTACTTC. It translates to CASSPAQSGYGQYF.

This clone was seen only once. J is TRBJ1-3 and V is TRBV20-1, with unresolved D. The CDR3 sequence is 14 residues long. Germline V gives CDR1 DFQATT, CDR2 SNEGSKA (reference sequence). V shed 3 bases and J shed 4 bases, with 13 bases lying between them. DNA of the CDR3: TGCAGTGCTAGTCCCCCGTTGTCCGGAAACACCATATATTTT. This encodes CSASPPLSGNTIYF.

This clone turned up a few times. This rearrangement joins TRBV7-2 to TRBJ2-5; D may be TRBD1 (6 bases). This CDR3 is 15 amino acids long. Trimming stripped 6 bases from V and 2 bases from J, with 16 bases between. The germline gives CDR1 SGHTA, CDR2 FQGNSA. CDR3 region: CASSKQGLGQETQYF. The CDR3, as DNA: TGTGCCAGCAGTAAACAGGGATTGGGGCAAGAGACCCAGTACTTC.